The 18 T cell receptor beta chains below all came from one sample that was sequenced in a study of cytomegalovirus exposure and HLA in healthy donors. A multiplex PCR was run with 60 Vbeta primers and 13 Jbeta primers. TCRdb keeps only in-frame clones here, not all; method: immunoSEQ multiplex PCR. The top ten hold roughly 2% of the sample, which has around 300,000 clones, approximately 90% seen once. Sequences were obtained from PBMCs. The receptors here all came from a woman aged 18-29 years in good health and CMV-seronegative.

The CDR3 DNA follows: TGTGCCAGCAGGACCTCAGACAGCAGGGCCGGGGAGCTGTTTTTT. It is translated as CASRTSDSRAGELFF. This chain links TRBV9 with TRBJ2-2; the D gene is possibly TRBD1 (5 bases). The V gene's germline CDR1 is SGDLS and CDR2 YYNGEE. The CDR3 is made up of 15 amino acids. V lost 5 bases, J lost 6 bases, and 17 bases lay in between.

This chain joins TRBV19 and TRBJ2-7; D unclear. With 6 bases removed from V and 1 base from J, the gap between germline ends came to 10 bases. The CDR3 has 13 amino acids. Germline loops: CDR1 LNHDA, CDR2 SQIVND (reference sequence). CDR3 bases: TGTGCCAGTAGATCGCAGGCATCCTACGAGCAGTACTTC. It encodes CASRSQASYEQYF.

This chain uses TRBV15 with TRBJ1-1, with TRBD1 matching over 7 bases. The CDR3 extends over 14 amino acids. The germline gives CDR1 LNHNV, CDR2 YYDKDF (reference sequence). V dropped 9 bases and J dropped 2; count of bases not matched to a gene: 9. This CDR3 reads CATGRQGFNTEAFF. CDR3 DNA sequence: TGTGCCACGGGAAGACAGGGCTTTAACACTGAAGCTTTCTTT.

The CDR3 DNA sequence: TGTGCCAGTAGTGGGGTAACTAGCGGCCCCCCCTACGAGCAGTACTTC. Translation gives CASSGVTSGPPYEQYF. The chain links TRBV19 to TRBJ2-7, with 8 nucleotides matching TRBD2. The V gene's germline CDR1 is LNHDA and CDR2 SQIVND (reference sequence). V dropped 5 bases and J dropped 2; count of bases not matched to a gene: 11. The CDR3 consists of 16 residues.

J is TRBJ2-7 and V is TRBV2; D possibly corresponds to TRBD1 (6 bases). CDR1 and CDR2 from the germline V gene are SNHLY and FYNNEI. This CDR3 has 9 amino acids. CDR3 in amino acids: CASRAGECV. The CDR3 nucleotides are TGTGCCAGCAGGGCAGGGGAATGTGTC.

The V call is TRBV19, the J call TRBJ1-2, with 12 positions matching TRBD1. Germline V lookup: CDR1 LNHDA, CDR2 SQIVND (reference sequence). This CDR3 is 18 amino acids long. V was clipped by 5 bases and J by 0 bases; unmatched bases: 10. This CDR3 reads CASSRGGQGARTNYGYTF. The CDR3 DNA is TGTGCCAGTAGTCGAGGGGGACAGGGGGCCCGAACTAACTATGGCTACACCTTC.

This sequence joins TRBV5-6 and TRBJ1-2; a weak D match, TRBD1 (5 bases). CDR3 length equals 13 residues. The germline gives CDR1 SGHDT, CDR2 YYEEEE. V shed 2 bases and J shed 6 bases, with 11 bases lying between them. The CDR3 loop reads CASSFSGGNGYTF. CDR3 DNA sequence: TGTGCCAGCAGCTTCTCCGGGGGGAATGGCTACACCTTC.

The rearrangement uses TRBV7-9 and TRBJ2-7, with 9 bases identical to TRBD1. With V trimmed by 5 bases and J by 1 base, 6 bases remained unmatched. Germline CDR1 and CDR2: SEHNR and FQNEAQ (reference sequence). CDR3 length equals 15 residues. Here the CDR3 reads CASSGPGQGSYEQYF. The CDR3 DNA reads TGTGCCAGCAGCGGGCCCGGACAGGGGTCCTACGAGCAGTACTTC.

This chain links TRBV9 with TRBJ2-7; possible D gene TRBD1, 5 bases. CDR1 is SGDLS, CDR2 YYNGEE, per germline. This CDR3 region has 14 residues. V was cut by 1 base and J by 2 bases, with 10 bases left in between. CDR3 sequence (DNA): TGTGCCAGCAGCGTAACGGCAGGGACCTACGAGCAGTACTTC. Protein: CASSVTAGTYEQYF.

The J gene is TRBJ1-3, the V gene TRBV5-8, with 7 positions matching TRBD1. The CDR3 consists of 16 residues. V gave up 4 bases and J gave up 0 bases; unmatched junction bases: 7. Germline V gene lookup returns CDR1 SGHTS and CDR2 YDEGEE. The CDR3 is CASSLRTGLSGNTIYF. CDR3 nucleotide sequence: TGTGCCAGCAGCCTGAGGACAGGTCTCTCTGGAAACACCATATATTTT.

This chain connects TRBV6-1 to TRBJ2-7, with D perhaps TRBD2 (5 bases). Germline V CDR1 and CDR2: MNHNS, SASEGT. The CDR3 has 13 amino acids. With 6 bases removed from V and 6 bases from J, the gap between germline ends came to 15 bases. CDR3 residues: CASSPWLAGEQYF. CDR3 in DNA: TGTGCCAGCAGCCCCTGGCTAGCAGGCGAGCAGTACTTC.

The rearrangement uses TRBV5-1 and TRBJ1-2; TRBD1 agrees at 11 bases. This CDR3 has 16 amino acids. CDR1 is SGHRS and CDR2 is YFSETQ in the germline V gene. J was trimmed by 6 bases and V by 3 bases; bases with no gene match: 10. In DNA form, the CDR3 reads TGCGCCAGCAGCTGGGCGATTGGGGGACAGGGGGATGGCTACACCTTC. It is translated as CASSWAIGGQGDGYTF.

The V gene is TRBV10-3, the J gene TRBJ2-1, with 8 bases lining up with TRBD2. Germline loops: CDR1 ENHRY, CDR2 SYGVKD. There are 13 residues in the CDR3. With 4 bases clipped from V and 5 bases from J, the junction kept 1 base outside the gene matches. The CDR3 DNA follows: TGTGCCATCAGTGGGGGACTAGACAATGAGCAGTTCTTC. Protein sequence: CAISGGLDNEQFF.

This clone has a single count. The J gene is TRBJ2-2, the V gene TRBV10-3; TRBD1 aligns across 8 bases. The ends lost 6 bases at V and 2 bases at J; junction bases unmatched: 2. CDR1 and CDR2 from the germline V gene are ENHRY and SYGVKD. This CDR3 spans 14 amino acids. The CDR3 reads CAIRGQGNTGELFF. CDR3 in DNA: TGTGCCATCAGAGGACAGGGTAACACCGGGGAGCTGTTTTTT.

The chain uses TRBV7-2 and TRBJ1-3, with D perhaps TRBD1 (6 bases). The V gene's germline CDR1 is SGHTA and CDR2 FQGNSA. CDR3 length: 14 amino acids. V lost 6 bases and J 4 bases, leaving 13 bases between the germline ends. As DNA, the CDR3 is TGTGCCAGCAGTCCTACAGGGTCGGGAAACACCATATATTTT. Its translation: CASSPTGSGNTIYF.

The chain couples TRBV6-5 to TRBJ1-1; 10 nucleotides line up with TRBD1. This CDR3 has 15 residues. Germline V lookup: CDR1 MNHEY, CDR2 SVGAGI. J was trimmed by 0 bases and V by 6 bases; bases with no gene match: 4. CDR3 in DNA: TGTGCCAGCAGCATGGGACAGGGGATGAACACTGAAGCTTTCTTT. Translated: CASSMGQGMNTEAFF.

The gene calls are TRBV5-4 and TRBJ1-2; D remains unclear. Germline V gene data show CDR1 as SGHNT and CDR2 as YYREEE (reference sequence). The V end was cut by 0 bases, the J end by 8 bases, with 14 bases between. This CDR3 contains 14 residues. The CDR3 reads CASSLDWPSGGYTF. CDR3 DNA sequence: TGTGCCAGCAGCTTGGATTGGCCCTCGGGGGGCTACACCTTC.

J is TRBJ2-6 and V is TRBV9; D is perhaps TRBD2 (5 bases). V was shortened by 5 bases and J by 2 bases, with 5 bases between the two germline ends. Germline CDR1 reads SGDLS; CDR2 reads YYNGEE. This CDR3 contains 13 residues. The CDR3 sequence is CASRRAGANVLTF. The CDR3 coding sequence is TGTGCCAGCAGGAGGGCTGGGGCCAACGTCCTGACTTTC.